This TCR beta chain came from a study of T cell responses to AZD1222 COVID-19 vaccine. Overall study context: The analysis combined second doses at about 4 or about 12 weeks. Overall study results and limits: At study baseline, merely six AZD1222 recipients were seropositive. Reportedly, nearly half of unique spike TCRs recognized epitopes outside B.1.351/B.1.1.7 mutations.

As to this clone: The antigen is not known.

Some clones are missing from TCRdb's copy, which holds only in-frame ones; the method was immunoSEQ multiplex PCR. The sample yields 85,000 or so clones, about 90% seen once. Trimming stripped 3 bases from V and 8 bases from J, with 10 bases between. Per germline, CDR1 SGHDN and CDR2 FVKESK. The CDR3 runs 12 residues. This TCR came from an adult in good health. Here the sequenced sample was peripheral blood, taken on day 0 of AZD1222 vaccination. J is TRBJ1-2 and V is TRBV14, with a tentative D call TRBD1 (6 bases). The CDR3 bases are TGTGCCAGCAGCCAGAGGGGGTACGGCTACACCTTC. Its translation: CASSQRGYGYTF.